The next 28 T cell receptor beta chains were all read from a single sample in a study of early T cells in non-severe SARS-CoV-2 infection (dated by TCRdb to the early 2020s). Libraries were made using 5' RACE. For sequencing, a NextSeq 500 was employed. Using fastp at Q25 and MiXCR, TCRdb reprocessed the public reads and kept productive beta chains. Duplicate CDR3 protein sequences are folded into a single record with the most common DNA and genes. The sample has some 100,000 distinct CDR3 sequences on record, roughly 14% of them singletons. The ten largest clones take up about 0.58% of the sample. Sequencing was performed on whole blood. These receptor sequences come from an adult who was a healthcare worker with PCR-confirmed SARS-CoV-2 infection or an uninfected control (not recorded which).

The table lists this clonotype with a few counts. This chain uses TRBV6-5 with TRBJ2-3, with 7 bases fitting TRBD1. J was trimmed by 0 bases and V by 2 bases; bases with no gene match: 2. The CDR3 length is 15 residues. The germline CDR1 and CDR2 sequences are MNHEY and SVGAGI. The CDR3 is CASSYTGASTDTQYF. Here the CDR3 DNA reads TGTGCCAGCAGTTACACAGGGGCTAGCACAGATACGCAGTATTTT.

The chain's CDR3 is CASSGPMNTEAFF. The CDR3 DNA reads TGTGCCAGCAGCGGACCGATGAACACTGAAGCTTTCTTT. The rearrangement joins TRBV9 to TRBJ1-1; D remains unclear. Per germline, CDR1 SGDLS and CDR2 YYNGEE. There are 13 residues in the CDR3. V dropped 3 bases and J dropped 0 bases, with 6 bases sitting between them.

This clonotype was observed a handful of times. The CDR3 sequence is CASSFGLANTGELFF. The CDR3 nucleotides are TGTGCCAGCAGTTTCGGCCTAGCAAACACCGGGGAGCTGTTTTTT. The V gene is TRBV12-3 or TRBV12-4, the J gene TRBJ2-2; tentatively, D is TRBD2 (5 bases). The CDR3 is made up of 15 amino acids. V was pared by 3 bases and J by 2 bases, with 10 bases between.

The chain uses TRBV20-1 and TRBJ1-6; the D gene is possibly TRBD1 (5 bases). Germline CDR1 and CDR2: DFQATT and SNEGSKA (reference sequence). The CDR3 length is 13 residues. The ends were cut back, 5 bases at V and 6 bases at J, with 11 bases in the middle. The CDR3 loop is CSARGDFNSPLHF. The CDR3 DNA reads as TGCAGTGCTCGAGGGGATTTTAATTCACCCCTCCACTTT.

The chain joins TRBV9 to TRBJ2-3, with a possible D match to TRBD2 (6 bases). The germline CDR1 and CDR2 sequences are SGDLS and YYNGEE. The CDR3 has 17 amino acids. Trimming took 3 bases from V and 0 from J, leaving 17 bases between them. CDR3 in amino acids: CASSADKAGPSTDTQYF. CDR3 nucleotide sequence: TGTGCCAGCAGCGCCGATAAAGCGGGTCCAAGCACAGATACGCAGTATTTT.

This chain links TRBV3-1 with TRBJ2-6; D may correspond to TRBD1 or TRBD2 (5 bases each). The CDR3 is 18 amino acids. V lost 6 bases and J 0 bases, leaving 18 bases between the germline ends. The V gene's germline CDR1 is LGHDT and CDR2 YNNKEL (reference sequence). Here the CDR3 reads CASSSNRDLLSGANVLTF. Here the CDR3 DNA reads TGTGCCAGCAGTTCGAACCGGGACCTCCTCTCTGGGGCCAACGTCCTGACTTTC.

The J gene is TRBJ2-2, the V gene TRBV10-2; a possible D gene is TRBD2 (5 bases). Trimming took 6 bases from V and 2 from J, leaving 13 bases between them. Germline V gene lookup returns CDR1 WSHSY and CDR2 SAAADI. CDR3 length: 15 amino acids. The CDR3 DNA is TGCGCCAGCAGAGATCCTAGCCGCAACACCGGGGAGCTGTTTTTT. The encoded protein is CASRDPSRNTGELFF.

The chain links TRBV7-9 to TRBJ1-1, with TRBD1 identical over 9 bases. Trimming at V came to 6 bases and at J to 4 bases, leaving 3 bases not matched to a gene. The CDR3 loop spans 13 amino acids. Looked up from germline, CDR1 is SEHNR and CDR2 is FQNEAQ (reference sequence). The CDR3, as DNA: TGTGCCAGCAGAGGACAGGGGCGCACTGAAGCTTTCTTT. Its translation is CASRGQGRTEAFF. The full variable domain, completed using reference TRBV7-9 and TRBJ1-1, is DTGVSQNPRHKITKRGQNVTFRCDPISEHNRLYWYRQTLGQGPEFLTYFQNEAQLEKSRLLSDRFSAERPKGSFSTLEIQRTEQGDSAMYLCASRGQGRTEAFFGQGTRLTVV.

The genes are TRBV3-1 and TRBJ2-3; 8 bases fit TRBD2. V shed 1 base and J 2 bases; nucleotides not matched to a gene: 8. This CDR3 comprises 17 residues. The V gene's germline CDR1 is LGHDT and CDR2 YNNKEL (reference sequence). The chain's CDR3 is CASSQAHQAGDTDTQYF. The CDR3 DNA is TGTGCCAGCAGCCAAGCCCACCAAGCGGGGGACACAGATACGCAGTATTTT.

This clonotype was picked up a small number of times. In DNA, the CDR3 is TGTGCCAGCAGCTTAGAGGTTTCGGGCAGGACAGCTAGCACCTTC. This sequence encodes CASSLEVSGRTASTF. The V call is TRBV11-2, the J call TRBJ1-2; D possibly corresponds to TRBD1 (6 bases). The germline V and J ends were trimmed by 0 bases and 13 bases, with 21 bases remaining between them. The CDR3 has 15 amino acids. Germline V gives CDR1 SGHAT, CDR2 FQNNGV. The variable domain in full, completed from reference TRBV11-2 and TRBJ1-2, reads EAGVAQSPRYKIIEKRQSVAFWCNPISGHATLYWYQQILGQGPKLLIQFQNNGVVDDSQLPKDRFSAERLKGVDSTLKIQPAKLEDSAVYLCASSLEVSGRTASTFGSGTRLTVV.

This clonotype was counted only a few times. The chain is built from TRBV20-1 and TRBJ2-5; possible D gene TRBD2, 7 bases. V lost 4 bases to trimming and J lost 4 bases, with 16 bases between them. CDR3 length equals 14 residues. Looked up from germline, CDR1 is DFQATT and CDR2 is SNEGSKA (reference sequence). CDR3 amino acids: CSAMARGGGETQYF. In DNA form, the CDR3 reads TGCAGTGCTATGGCGAGGGGGGGCGGAGAGACCCAGTACTTC.

This chain connects TRBV6-2 or TRBV6-3 to TRBJ2-7, with TRBD1 matching 9 bases. V was pared by 6 bases and J by 2 bases, with 2 bases of the junction left unmatched. The CDR3 totals 13 residues. Per germline, CDR1 MNHEY and CDR2 SVGEGT. The CDR3 DNA is TGTGCCAGCAGGAGACAGGGGGCCTACGAGCAGTACGTC. Translated, it gives CASRRQGAYEQYV.

In this sample, this clonotype turned up a few times. The chain couples TRBV29-1 to TRBJ2-3, with D possibly being TRBD1 (6 bases). CDR1 is SQVTM, CDR2 ANQGSEA, per germline. The CDR3 runs 13 residues. V was cut by 4 bases and J by 4 bases, with 12 bases left in between. The CDR3 is CSVVGADSDTQYF. The CDR3 DNA reads TGCAGCGTTGTGGGGGCGGATTCAGATACGCAGTATTTT.

V and J are TRBV27 and TRBJ2-6, with 9 bases aligning to TRBD1. Germline CDR1 MNHEY, CDR2 SMNVEV (reference sequence). The CDR3 consists of 20 residues. The trim removed 1 base at V and 0 bases at J, leaving 10 bases unmatched. For the CDR3, the DNA is TGTGCCAGCAGTTTATGGGACAGGGCAACGACTTCCTCTGGGGCCAACGTCCTGACTTTC. Protein: CASSLWDRATTSSGANVLTF.

The CDR3 nucleotides read TGTGCCAGCAGCGCCTCCGGGGGCAATCAGCCCCAGCATTTT. Translating gives CASSASGGNQPQHF. V is TRBV11-2 and J is TRBJ1-5; D is unclear. V shed 5 bases and J shed 2 bases, with 10 bases lying between them. The CDR3 has 14 amino acids. Looked up from germline, CDR1 is SGHAT and CDR2 is FQNNGV.

This clonotype was seen once. This chain joins TRBV3-1 and TRBJ2-6; D uncertain. CDR3 length: 13 residues. CDR1 is LGHDT and CDR2 is YNNKEL in the germline V gene (reference sequence). Between the trimmed V and J ends, which lost 4 bases and 0 bases, there was a span of 1 base. The DNA of the CDR3 is TGTGCCAGCAGCCGCTCTGGGGCCAACGTCCTGACTTTC. It codes for CASSRSGANVLTF. Filled out from reference TRBV3-1 and TRBJ2-6, the complete variable domain reads DTAVSQTPKYLVTQMGNDKSIKCEQNLGHDTMYWYKQDSKKFLKIMFSYNNKELIINETVPNRFSPKSPDKAHLNLHINSLELGDSAVYFCASSRSGANVLTFGAGSRLTVL.

This clonotype has only a few counts. The chain recombines TRBV7-8 with TRBJ2-1; 8 bases map to TRBD2. Germline-derived CDR1 and CDR2 are SGHVS and FQNEAQ. This CDR3 is 12 amino acids long. V trimming: 2 bases; J trimming: 11 bases; junction bases outside the gene matches: 2. The CDR3: CASSLLAGKQFF. CDR3 DNA: TGTGCCAGCAGCTTACTAGCGGGCAAGCAGTTCTTC. Full variable domain (remainder filled in from reference TRBV7-8 and TRBJ2-1): GAGVSQSPRYKVAKRGQDVALRCDPISGHVSLFWYQQALGQGPEFLTYFQNEAQLDKSGLPSDRFFAERPEGSVSTLKIQRTQQEDSAVYLCASSLLAGKQFFGPGTRLTVL.

This clonotype was picked up many times. The chain uses TRBV27 and TRBJ1-6; TRBD1 might be the D (6 bases). The CDR3 spans 15 residues. Germline-derived CDR1 and CDR2 are MNHEY and SMNVEV (reference sequence). The V end was cut by 7 bases, the J end by 7 bases, with 17 bases between. Here the CDR3 reads CASTSLGQGNSPLHF. The CDR3 DNA follows: TGTGCCAGCACCAGCTTGGGGCAGGGGAATTCACCCCTCCACTTT.

This clonotype came up many times. V usage is TRBV11-2 and J usage is TRBJ1-2; no clear D. Trimming removed 4 bases at V and 14 bases at J, with 14 bases between. CDR3 length equals 11 residues. Germline CDR1 reads SGHAT; CDR2 reads FQNNGV. CDR3 coding DNA: TGTGCCAGCAGCTCGTCGTCGGAGGGAACCTTC. It codes for CASSSSSEGTF.

This clonotype has a handful of counts. The rearrangement joins TRBV18 to TRBJ1-5, with D hard to call. Germline-derived CDR1 and CDR2 are KGHSH and LQKENI. The CDR3 loop spans 14 amino acids. The V and J ends lost 3 bases and 8 bases respectively, with 14 bases between them. CDR3 nucleotides: TGTGCCAGCTCACCGCGACTGGGCGAAGAGCCCCAGCATTTT. Translating it yields CASSPRLGEEPQHF.

The chain links TRBV14 to TRBJ2-2; D is unresolved. CDR1 is SGHDN and CDR2 is FVKESK in the germline V gene. The V end lost 1 base, the J end lost 6 bases, and 15 bases lay between the germline ends. The CDR3 is 16 amino acids. CDR3 loop: CASSQVMVVGAGELFF. The DNA of the CDR3 is TGTGCCAGCAGCCAAGTGATGGTCGTGGGCGCCGGGGAGCTGTTTTTT. Full variable domain (missing parts from reference TRBV14 and TRBJ2-2): EAGVTQFPSHSVIEKGQTVTLRCDPISGHDNLYWYRRVMGKEIKFLLHFVKESKQDESGMPNNRFLAERTGGTYSTLKVQPAELEDSGVYFCASSQVMVVGAGELFFGEGSRLTVL.

V and J are TRBV29-1 and TRBJ1-1; unclear D gene. The germline V gene has CDR1 SQVTM and CDR2 ANQGSEA. V was clipped by 7 bases and J by 2 bases, with 17 bases between them. This CDR3 region has 14 residues. The CDR3 DNA is TGCAGCGCAGCCCCCGGACGAGGAAACACTGAAGCTTTCTTT. Translation gives CSAAPGRGNTEAFF.

The rearrangement uses TRBV18 and TRBJ1-3, with D possibly being TRBD1 (5 bases). The germline gives CDR1 KGHSH, CDR2 LQKENI. The length of the CDR3 is 17 residues. The germline V and J ends were trimmed by 3 bases and 0 bases, with 15 bases remaining between them. The CDR3 here is CASSPPPQGSSGNTIYF. The CDR3 coding sequence is TGTGCCAGCTCACCCCCCCCTCAGGGATCCTCTGGAAACACCATATATTTT.

The J gene is TRBJ2-3, the V gene TRBV5-1; the match to TRBD1 covers 10 bases. CDR1 is SGHRS and CDR2 is YFSETQ in the germline V gene. The CDR3 runs to 21 residues. V was pared by 0 bases and J by 2 bases, with 18 bases of the junction left unmatched. DNA of the CDR3: TGCGCCAGCAGCTTGGACCATGTCCCCTACCTGACAGGGGGCAACACAGATACGCAGTATTTT. Its translation: CASSLDHVPYLTGGNTDTQYF.

V is TRBV24-1 and J is TRBJ2-3; D call uncertain. Per germline, CDR1 KGHDR and CDR2 SFDVKD. V was clipped by 4 bases and J by 0 bases, with 4 bases between them. This CDR3 has 13 amino acids. CDR3 amino acids: CATSDPSTDTQYF. In DNA, the CDR3 is TGTGCCACCAGTGACCCTAGCACAGATACGCAGTATTTT.

This clonotype came up many times. The rearrangement uses TRBV6-5 and TRBJ2-1; 16 nucleotides align to TRBD2. Per the germline V gene, CDR1 is MNHEY and CDR2 is SVGAGI. The CDR3 is made up of 16 amino acids. V shed 6 bases and J 4 bases; nucleotides not matched to a gene: 3. The CDR3 nucleotides read TGTGCCAGCAGCTCGGGACTAGCGGGGGGGTACAATGAGCAGTTCTTC. Its protein is CASSSGLAGGYNEQFF.

This chain links TRBV7-8 with TRBJ2-7; TRBD1 matches 8 bases. J lost 7 bases, V lost 3 bases, and 8 bases had no gene match. Germline CDR1 SGHVS, CDR2 FQNEAQ. The CDR3 extends over 14 amino acids. CDR3 in amino acids: CASSFSGGTGEQYV. CDR3 nucleotides: TGTGCCAGCAGCTTTTCAGGGGGCACGGGGGAGCAGTACGTC.

The gene calls are TRBV24-1 and TRBJ1-5; possibly TRBD1 for D (5 bases). Trimming pared 10 bases from V and 6 bases from J, leaving 21 bases between. The germline V gene has CDR1 KGHDR and CDR2 SFDVKD. The CDR3 totals 15 residues. This CDR3 is CATAPSGLEGQPQHF. The CDR3 DNA reads as TGTGCCACTGCCCCCTCAGGGTTAGAAGGTCAGCCCCAGCATTTT.